The 5 T cell receptor beta chains presented below share a single source sample, sequenced in a study of blood T cells in healthy people across ages. For the second PCR, which ran for roughly 7 to 11 cycles, a sample-barcoded 5' primer and a J-beta primer mix were used. Each CDR3 protein gets one entry after TCRdb re-called the 5' RACE reads with MiXCR. The sample records about 800,000 distinct CDR3 sequences, less than 60% being singletons. Sequencing was carried out using blood. These receptors came from an elderly man in good health.

CDR3 residues: CASSYSGGESEKLFF. The CDR3 nucleotides read TGTGCCAGCAGTTACTCGGGGGGCGAGAGTGAAAAACTGTTTTTT. The chain is built from TRBV6-6 and TRBJ1-4; a possible D gene is TRBD1 (6 bases). The CDR3 runs 15 residues. From germline, CDR1 is MNHNY and CDR2 SVGAGI (reference sequence). Trimming stripped 0 bases from V and 7 bases from J, with 12 bases between.

The count of this clonotype is one. This rearrangement joins TRBV4-3 to TRBJ1-5, with 8 bases matching TRBD1. V was pared by 1 base and J by 7 bases, with 6 bases of the junction left unmatched. The CDR3 is 15 amino acids. The germline V gene encodes CDR1 LGHNA and CDR2 YSLEER. CDR3 amino acids: CASSQADREGQPQHF. CDR3 DNA sequence: TGCGCCAGCAGCCAAGCGGACAGGGAGGGGCAGCCCCAGCATTTT.

The V call is TRBV6-2 or TRBV6-3, the J call TRBJ2-3; D unclear. There are 15 residues in the CDR3. V was trimmed by 2 bases and J by 3 bases, leaving 12 bases between them. Germline V gene lookup returns CDR1 MNHEY and CDR2 SVGEGT. In nucleotides, the CDR3 is TGTGCCAGCAGTTACCCCCCCCCGAGAACAGATACGCAGTATTTT. Protein product: CASSYPPPRTDTQYF.

This clonotype was seen a handful of times. CDR3 loop: CASRRESSPLHF. DNA for the CDR3: TGTGCCAGCAGGAGGGAATCTTCACCCCTCCACTTT. V is TRBV27 and J is TRBJ1-6, with unresolved D. Looked up from germline, CDR1 is MNHEY and CDR2 is SMNVEV (reference sequence). Trimming cost V 6 bases and J 9 bases, with 9 bases left between them. This CDR3 contains 12 residues.

V is TRBV12-3 or TRBV12-4 and J is TRBJ1-4; 8 nucleotides agree with TRBD1. The CDR3 spans 16 residues. The junction had 5 bases not matched to a gene; V was cut back by 5 bases and J by 0 bases. DNA for the CDR3: TGTGCCAGCAGTGACAGGGGAGGACCAACTAATGAAAAACTGTTTTTT. Amino acids: CASSDRGGPTNEKLFF.